The sequence of this T cell receptor (beta chain) was determined in a study of patients and donors after allogeneic stem cell transplantation. A single record per CDR3 protein comes from TCRdb applying MiXCR to the RT-PCR reads. The sample records about a million distinct CDR3 sequences, approximately 19% being singletons. The CDR3 consists of 15 residues. The ends lost 7 bases at V and 9 bases at J; junction bases unmatched: 14. Germline CDR1 MNHEY, CDR2 SVGEGT. Input material: blood, either unsorted or a sorted T cell fraction (not recorded which). This receptor was taken from a human donor who was either an allogeneic HSCT recipient or a stem cell or donor lymphocyte infusion donor (not recorded which). It is not recorded whose cells these are; they may come from a transplant donor. V and J are TRBV6-2 or TRBV6-3 and TRBJ2-5; 10 nucleotides match TRBD2. CDR3 in amino acids: CASTHGQRGGLPQYF. Written as DNA, the CDR3 is TGTGCCAGCACCCACGGGCAGCGGGGGGGCTTGCCCCAGTACTTC.